The entry below describes one T cell receptor beta chain. Repertoires were generated with immunoSEQ multiplex PCR, while TCRdb's copy carries only in-frame clones and drops some. In the table there are tens of thousands of clones, 90% of which are singletons. This sample stems from a study of T cell responses to AZD1222 COVID-19 vaccine. On the study more broadly: Some second doses came at about 4 weeks and others at about 12 weeks; these were pooled.

Germline V gene lookup returns CDR1 MRHNA and CDR2 SNTAGT. The CDR3 runs to 14 residues. V shed 2 bases, J shed 4 bases, and the junction held 0 bases outside the gene matches. This material consisted of peripheral blood, taken on day 0 of AZD1222 vaccination. V is TRBV6-4 and J is TRBJ2-3; 10 bases are shared with TRBD1. This TCR came from an adult in good health. Here the CDR3 reads CASSDGQGADTQYF. DNA of the CDR3: TGTGCCAGCAGTGACGGACAGGGGGCAGATACGCAGTATTTT.